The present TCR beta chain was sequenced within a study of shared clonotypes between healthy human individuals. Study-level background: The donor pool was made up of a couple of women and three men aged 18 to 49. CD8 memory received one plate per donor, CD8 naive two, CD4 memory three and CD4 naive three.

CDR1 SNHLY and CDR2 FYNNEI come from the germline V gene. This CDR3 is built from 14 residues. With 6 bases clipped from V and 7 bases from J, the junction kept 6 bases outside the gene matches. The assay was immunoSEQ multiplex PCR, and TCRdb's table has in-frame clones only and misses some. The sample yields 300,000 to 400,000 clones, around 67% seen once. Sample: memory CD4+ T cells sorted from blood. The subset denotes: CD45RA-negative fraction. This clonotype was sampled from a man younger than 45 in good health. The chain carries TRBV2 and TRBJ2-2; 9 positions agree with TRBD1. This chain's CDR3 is CASSGRQGDGELFF. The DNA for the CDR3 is TGTGCCAGCAGCGGACGACAGGGGGACGGGGAGCTGTTTTTT.